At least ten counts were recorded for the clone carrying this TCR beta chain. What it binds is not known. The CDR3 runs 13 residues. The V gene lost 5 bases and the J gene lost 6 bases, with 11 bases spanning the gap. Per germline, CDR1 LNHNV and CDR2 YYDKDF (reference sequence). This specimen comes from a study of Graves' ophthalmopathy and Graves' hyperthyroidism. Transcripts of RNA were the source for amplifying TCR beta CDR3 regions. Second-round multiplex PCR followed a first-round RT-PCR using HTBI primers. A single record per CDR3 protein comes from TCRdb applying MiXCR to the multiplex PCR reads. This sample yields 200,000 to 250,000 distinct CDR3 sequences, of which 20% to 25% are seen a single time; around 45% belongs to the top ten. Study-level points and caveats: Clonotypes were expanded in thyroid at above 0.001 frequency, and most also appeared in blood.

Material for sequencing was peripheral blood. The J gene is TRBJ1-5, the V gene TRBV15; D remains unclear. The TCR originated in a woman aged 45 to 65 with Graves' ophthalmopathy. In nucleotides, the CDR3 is TGTGCCACCAGCTTCGCCCGGGGTCAGCCCCAGCATTTT. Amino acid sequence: CATSFARGQPQHF.